A single sample gave rise to the 32 T cell receptor beta chains below, sequenced in a study of a mutant IDH1 vaccine in newly diagnosed glioma. No antigen has been identified for these receptors. Here immunoSEQ multiplex PCR was the method, and the copy in TCRdb shows in-frame clones only, minus some. The table lists about 50,000 clones, around three quarters of them singletons. The time point: week 47, end of study. Topical imiquimod was applied with each vaccine dose, which held 300 ug of mutant IDH1 20-mer peptide. The source material was PBMCs, sampled from a glioma patient whose treatment included an IDH1 peptide vaccine. The receptors here all came from a man over 45 with glioma.

This clone has a handful of counts. The V gene is TRBV5-4, the J gene TRBJ2-7; TRBD1 matches at 8 bases. This CDR3 is built from 14 residues. Germline V gives CDR1 SGHNT, CDR2 YYREEE (reference sequence). V lost 3 bases, J lost 2 bases, and 4 bases stayed unmatched. Here the CDR3 reads CASSSKTGAYEQYF. The CDR3 DNA reads as TGTGCCAGCAGCTCTAAGACAGGGGCCTACGAGCAGTACTTC.

The genes are TRBV30 and TRBJ2-1, with TRBD1 matching 8 bases. The CDR3 contains 17 residues. With V trimmed by 6 bases and J by 6 bases, 19 bases remained unmatched. Germline values: CDR1 GTSNPN, CDR2 SVGIG (reference sequence). The CDR3 spells CACRQGKRSSVFNEQFF. The CDR3 nucleotides read TGTGCCTGCCGACAGGGGAAGAGGAGCTCTGTTTTCAATGAGCAGTTCTTC.

This sequence joins TRBV5-4 and TRBJ2-2; D possibly matches TRBD1 or TRBD2 (5 bases each). Between the trimmed V and J ends, which lost 5 bases and 0 bases, there was a span of 11 bases. CDR1 is SGHNT and CDR2 is YYREEE in the germline V gene (reference sequence). The CDR3 has 15 residues. CDR3 sequence (DNA): TGTGCCAGCAGTTCCGGGACGGCGAACACCGGGGAGCTGTTTTTT. It codes for CASSSGTANTGELFF.

This chain uses TRBV29-1 with TRBJ2-2; weak D call: TRBD1 (5 bases). The CDR3 has 13 amino acids. Germline assignment: CDR1 SQVTM and CDR2 ANQGSEA. Deletions cut 3 bases from V and 7 bases from J, with 12 bases between. CDR3: CSVEAGLGGELFF. In DNA, the CDR3 is TGCAGCGTTGAGGCAGGGTTGGGCGGGGAGCTGTTTTTT.

V is TRBV6-5 and J is TRBJ2-3; TRBD2 matches at 8 bases. CDR1 and CDR2 (germline): MNHEY, SVGAGI. This CDR3 comprises 15 residues. V was pared by 4 bases and J by 6 bases, with 9 bases of the junction left unmatched. CDR3 in DNA: TGTGCCAGCAGTTTAGCGGGGTCTGCAGGCGATACGCAGTATTTT. Its translation: CASSLAGSAGDTQYF.

The chain is built from TRBV14 and TRBJ1-6; no firm D call. The CDR3 sequence is 12 residues long. CDR1 is SGHDN, CDR2 FVKESK, per germline. Between the trimmed V and J ends, which lost 5 bases and 8 bases, there was a span of 7 bases. CDR3 region: CASSVGDSPLHF. In DNA form, the CDR3 reads TGTGCCAGCAGCGTGGGAGATTCACCCCTCCACTTT.

The chain recombines TRBV5-6 with TRBJ2-5; 7 positions match TRBD1. CDR1 is SGHDT, CDR2 YYEEEE, per germline. V was pared by 6 bases and J by 0 bases, with 8 bases of the junction left unmatched. This CDR3 comprises 15 residues. CDR3 residues: CASTGTVGNQETQYF. The DNA for the CDR3 is TGTGCCAGCACCGGGACAGTTGGGAACCAAGAGACCCAGTACTTC. The variable domain in full, completed from reference TRBV5-6 and TRBJ2-5, reads DAGVTQSPTHLIKTRGQQVTLRCSPKSGHDTVSWYQQALGQGPQFIFQYYEEEERQRGNFPDRFSGHQFPNYSSELNVNALLLGDSALYLCASTGTVGNQETQYFGPGTRLLVL.

The rearrangement joins TRBV7-2 to TRBJ2-7, with TRBD2 as a possible D gene (5 bases). Trimming took off 5 bases at V and 2 bases at J, with 10 bases between the two ends. The CDR3 is 13 residues long. Germline loops: CDR1 SGHTA, CDR2 FQGNSA. The CDR3 nucleotides read TGTGCCAGCAGCCTTTCCGGGGCCTACGAGCAGTACTTC. Its protein product is CASSLSGAYEQYF.

This rearrangement joins TRBV7-2 to TRBJ2-7, with D perhaps assigned TRBD1 or TRBD2 (7 bases each). CDR1 and CDR2 (germline): SGHTA, FQGNSA. This CDR3 is built from 15 residues. V gave up 4 bases and J gave up 6 bases, with 19 bases separating them. The DNA for the CDR3 is TGTGCCAGCAGCTGGGGAGGGGGCAGCTACCCCGAGCAGTACTTC. It is translated as CASSWGGGSYPEQYF.

In this sample, this clone is medium-sized. The chain combines TRBV11-1 with TRBJ2-7, with D tentatively TRBD1 (5 bases). CDR3 length: 14 residues. Trimming removed 3 bases at V and 2 bases at J, with 11 bases between. The V gene's germline CDR1 is SGHAT and CDR2 FQDESV (reference sequence). The CDR3 DNA reads TGTGCCAGCAGCTTTCGACAGAGCGCCTACGAGCAGTACTTC. Translated, it gives CASSFRQSAYEQYF.

This clone was counted a few times. V usage is TRBV11-2 and J usage is TRBJ1-4, with D perhaps matching TRBD1 (5 bases). The CDR3 has 13 amino acids. Per the germline V gene, CDR1 is SGHAT and CDR2 is FQNNGV. V shed 5 bases and J shed 5 bases, with 9 bases lying between them. The CDR3 loop reads CASSRDRNEKLFF. CDR3 nucleotides: TGTGCCAGCAGCCGGGACCGAAATGAAAAACTGTTTTTT. The variable domain in full, completed from reference TRBV11-2 and TRBJ1-4, reads EAGVAQSPRYKIIEKRQSVAFWCNPISGHATLYWYQQILGQGPKLLIQFQNNGVVDDSQLPKDRFSAERLKGVDSTLKIQPAKLEDSAVYLCASSRDRNEKLFFGSGTQLSVL.

The genes are TRBV27 and TRBJ1-1, with a weak D call TRBD1 (6 bases). Trimming took off 4 bases at V and 0 bases at J, with 9 bases between the two ends. The length of the CDR3 is 14 residues. Germline assignment: CDR1 MNHEY and CDR2 SMNVEV (reference sequence). CDR3 sequence reads: CASSWTALNTEAFF. In nucleotides, the CDR3 is TGTGCCAGCAGTTGGACAGCCTTGAACACTGAAGCTTTCTTT.

The chain recombines TRBV5-6 with TRBJ1-6; 10 bases align to TRBD1. After removal of 4 bases from V and 7 bases from J, the junction contained 8 bases not matched to a gene. The CDR3 totals 16 residues. Per germline, CDR1 SGHDT and CDR2 YYEEEE. CDR3 in amino acids: CASSVYRDRGNSPLHF. DNA for the CDR3: TGTGCCAGCAGCGTATACCGGGACAGGGGCAATTCACCCCTCCACTTT.

This chain links TRBV7-3 with TRBJ2-1; 9 nucleotides agree with TRBD2. The CDR3 has 15 amino acids. The V gene's germline CDR1 is SGHTA and CDR2 FQGTGA. Trimming at V came to 1 base and at J to 8 bases, leaving 6 bases not matched to a gene. CDR3 sequence reads: CASSLSGGALDEQFF. The CDR3 DNA reads as TGTGCCAGCAGCTTAAGCGGGGGGGCCCTGGATGAGCAGTTCTTC.

This chain uses TRBV27 with TRBJ2-4, with D tentatively TRBD1 (5 bases). The CDR3 has 13 amino acids. V gave up 5 bases and J gave up 2 bases, with 7 bases separating them. CDR1 is MNHEY and CDR2 is SMNVEV in the germline V gene (reference sequence). The CDR3: CASSPGTKNIQYF. DNA for the CDR3: TGTGCCAGCAGTCCAGGGACCAAAAACATTCAGTACTTC.

This clone has just a few counts. V usage is TRBV14 and J usage is TRBJ1-1; 8 bases line up with TRBD1. The length of the CDR3 is 14 residues. V trimming: 3 bases; J trimming: 6 bases; junction bases outside the gene matches: 6. CDR1 is SGHDN, CDR2 FVKESK, per germline. CDR3 DNA: TGTGCCAGCAGCCACAATACAGGGGGTTCTGAAGCTTTCTTT. Protein product: CASSHNTGGSEAFF.

The rearrangement uses TRBV5-1 and TRBJ2-5, with D possibly matching TRBD2 (6 bases). V lost 4 bases and J lost 4, with 17 bases in between. Germline values: CDR1 SGHRS, CDR2 YFSETQ. The CDR3 covers 15 residues. CDR3: CASSPLAGTGETQYF. The CDR3 nucleotides are TGCGCCAGCAGCCCGTTGGCGGGGACGGGAGAGACCCAGTACTTC.

V usage is TRBV18 and J usage is TRBJ1-3, with D possibly being TRBD1 (5 bases). The CDR3 runs 16 residues. V was clipped by 6 bases and J by 1 base, with 16 bases between them. CDR1 and CDR2 (germline): KGHSH, LQKENI. CDR3 amino acids: CASSPGRGGSGNTIYF. The CDR3 DNA sequence: TGTGCCAGCTCGCCGGGACGAGGAGGTTCTGGAAACACCATATATTTT.

In this sample, this clone turned up a few times. This rearrangement joins TRBV29-1 to TRBJ2-1; D call uncertain. The germline V gene has CDR1 SQVTM and CDR2 ANQGSEA. V was pared by 7 bases and J by 0 bases, with 4 bases between. This CDR3 comprises 11 residues. CDR3 amino acids: CSGGSYNEQFF. The CDR3, as DNA: TGCAGCGGTGGCTCCTACAATGAGCAGTTCTTC.

This chain connects TRBV5-6 to TRBJ1-5; 8 nucleotides match TRBD1. The V gene's germline CDR1 is SGHDT and CDR2 YYEEEE. The CDR3 covers 14 residues. V dropped 2 bases and J dropped 7; count of bases not matched to a gene: 5. CDR3 loop: CASSFGQGGQPQHF. As DNA, the CDR3 is TGTGCCAGCAGCTTCGGACAGGGCGGCCAGCCCCAGCATTTT. Filled out from reference TRBV5-6 and TRBJ1-5, the complete variable domain reads DAGVTQSPTHLIKTRGQQVTLRCSPKSGHDTVSWYQQALGQGPQFIFQYYEEEERQRGNFPDRFSGHQFPNYSSELNVNALLLGDSALYLCASSFGQGGQPQHFGDGTRLSIL.

This clone has a handful of counts. The chain has TRBV6-5 and TRBJ1-1; 8 positions agree with TRBD1. The V gene's germline CDR1 is MNHEY and CDR2 SVGAGI. Germline trimming cut 6 bases from V and 4 bases from J; bases unmatched to any gene: 4. The CDR3 length is 13 residues. CDR3 DNA sequence: TGTGCCAGCAGACTCACAGGGGGCACTGAAGCTTTCTTT. Translated, it gives CASRLTGGTEAFF.

The rearrangement joins TRBV5-6 to TRBJ2-1; TRBD2 is a possible D gene (6 bases). V shed 2 bases and J shed 7 bases, with 10 bases lying between them. CDR1 and CDR2 from the germline V gene are SGHDT and YYEEEE. The CDR3 totals 13 residues. CDR3 in DNA: TGTGCCAGCAGCTTCCTACGGGGGAATGAGCAGTTCTTC. This encodes CASSFLRGNEQFF.

V is TRBV6-5 and J is TRBJ1-5; D uncertain. From germline, CDR1 is MNHEY and CDR2 SVGAGI. Trimming stripped 0 bases from V and 3 bases from J, with 12 bases between. CDR3 size: 16 residues. CDR3 bases: TGTGCCAGCAGTTACTCGGCACCCGGAAACAATCAGCCCCAGCATTTT. Translated: CASSYSAPGNNQPQHF.

There are a few counts of this clone. The chain has TRBV9 and TRBJ1-1; D unresolved. Germline assignment: CDR1 SGDLS and CDR2 YYNGEE. V lost 0 bases and J 1 base, leaving 4 bases between the germline ends. This CDR3 is 13 amino acids long. The CDR3: CASSVGTNTEAFF. The CDR3 DNA follows: TGTGCCAGCAGCGTAGGGACGAACACTGAAGCTTTCTTT.

The V call is TRBV30, the J call TRBJ2-1; possible D gene TRBD2, 5 bases. Trimming took 0 bases from V and 1 from J, leaving 13 bases between them. The germline gives CDR1 GTSNPN, CDR2 SVGIG (reference sequence). This CDR3 spans 16 amino acids. The CDR3: CAWSVRGLPSYNEQFF. In DNA, the CDR3 is TGTGCCTGGAGTGTACGCGGGCTCCCTTCCTACAATGAGCAGTTCTTC. Full variable domain (missing parts from reference TRBV30 and TRBJ2-1): SQTIHQWPATLVQPVGSPLSLECTVEGTSNPNLYWYRQAAGRGLQLLFYSVGIGQISSEVPQNLSASRPQDRQFILSSKKLLLSDSGFYLCAWSVRGLPSYNEQFFGPGTRLTVL.

This clone has only a few counts. The genes are TRBV18 and TRBJ1-1; no definite D call. Germline-derived CDR1 and CDR2 are KGHSH and LQKENI. V was pared by 6 bases and J by 8 bases, with 10 bases between. The CDR3 is 11 residues long. CDR3 sequence: CASSLEEEAFF. CDR3 nucleotides: TGTGCCAGCTCTTTGGAGGAAGAAGCTTTCTTT.

This chain links TRBV7-9 with TRBJ1-5, with D maybe TRBD1 (5 bases). CDR3 length: 14 amino acids. V lost 3 bases and J 3 bases, leaving 9 bases between the germline ends. Germline V gives CDR1 SEHNR, CDR2 FQNEAQ (reference sequence). The CDR3 loop is CASSLQGNNQPQHF. The CDR3 DNA is TGTGCCAGCAGCTTGCAGGGAAACAATCAGCCCCAGCATTTT.

This chain joins TRBV6-1 and TRBJ2-7; TRBD1 aligns across 9 bases. With 4 bases clipped from V and 2 bases from J, the junction kept 3 bases outside the gene matches. The CDR3 is 14 residues long. Looked up from germline, CDR1 is MNHNS and CDR2 is SASEGT. In DNA form, the CDR3 reads TGTGCCAGCAGTGGAACAGGGGGCGCCTACGAGCAGTACTTC. Translated: CASSGTGGAYEQYF.

The V and J genes are TRBV10-2 and TRBJ1-1; D may be TRBD1 (6 bases). CDR1 WSHSY and CDR2 SAAADI come from the germline V gene. V was pared by 7 bases and J by 4 bases, with 19 bases between. The CDR3 is made up of 15 amino acids. The DNA for the CDR3 is TGCGCCAGCACGAGGGATAGGGGGACATCCACTGAAGCTTTCTTT. Amino acids: CASTRDRGTSTEAFF.

The genes are TRBV6-5 and TRBJ2-2; D unclear. Germline CDR1 and CDR2: MNHEY and SVGAGI. V was trimmed by 6 bases and J by 0 bases, leaving 8 bases between them. The CDR3 has 14 amino acids. Here the CDR3 DNA reads TGTGCCAGCAGGGGATTTACGAACACCGGGGAGCTGTTTTTT. Protein product: CASRGFTNTGELFF.

The table lists this clone with a few counts. The genes are TRBV30 and TRBJ2-7; D is perhaps TRBD1 (5 bases). CDR1 GTSNPN and CDR2 SVGIG come from the germline V gene (reference sequence). The length of the CDR3 is 12 residues. V was shortened by 8 bases and J by 2 bases, with 13 bases between the two germline ends. The DNA of the CDR3 is TGTGCCGGGCAGGCAGGGACCTACGAGCAGTACTTC. Translating gives CAGQAGTYEQYF.

This clone was seen once. The V call is TRBV6-5, the J call TRBJ1-5; D ambiguous. Germline V gives CDR1 MNHEY, CDR2 SVGAGI. V was trimmed by 4 bases and J by 0 bases, leaving 4 bases between them. This CDR3 is 13 amino acids long. CDR3 in amino acids: CASSFYSNQPQHF. The CDR3 DNA is TGTGCCAGCAGTTTTTATAGCAATCAGCCCCAGCATTTT.